This paragraph covers one T cell receptor (beta chain) sequence. This CDR3 region has 14 residues. V was shortened by 6 bases and J by 3 bases, with 15 bases between the two germline ends. Germline CDR1 and CDR2: SGHDN and FVKESK. This record belongs to a study of Ad26.COV2.S vaccination and SARS-CoV-2 variants. The treatment here: roughly 19 received Ad26.COV2.S at low or high dose, single or two shots; five or six received placebo; per-sample allocation not given. Material that was analyzed had been drawn on day 63 after the first vaccine or placebo injection. Sequenced by immunoSEQ multiplex PCR; TCRdb stores in-frame clones only, minus some. The top ten clones hold roughly 12% of a sample with about 480,000 clones, around nine tenths of them seen once.

The sequences come from peripheral blood, collected in a trial of Ad26.COV2.S vaccine versus placebo. The V gene is TRBV14, the J gene TRBJ2-7, with a tentative D call TRBD1 (6 bases). The source of this sequence is a person aged 18-65 years who received the Ad26.COV2.S COVID-19 vaccine or a placebo. CDR3 DNA sequence: TGTGCCAGCAGGCTACAGGGTCGGGGCTACGAGCAGTACTTC. This sequence encodes CASRLQGRGYEQYF.